A single sample gave rise to the 26 T cell receptor beta chains below, sequenced in a study of T cells in localized non-small cell lung cancer. The protocol was immunoSEQ multiplex PCR, while the TCRdb copy is restricted to in-frame clones and leaves out a portion. The sample has over 20,000 clones; 92% are singletons. This sample comprised peripheral blood, obtained before any cancer treatment. These receptors all come from a woman aged 40-69 years with stage I lung adenocarcinoma.

V usage is TRBV29-1 and J usage is TRBJ1-1, with D possibly TRBD1 on 5 matching bases. Deletions cut 4 bases from V and 5 bases from J, with 11 bases between. Germline-derived CDR1 and CDR2 are SQVTM and ANQGSEA. The CDR3 is 12 residues long. Here the CDR3 reads CSVARGRTEAFF. CDR3 bases: TGCAGCGTTGCTCGGGGCAGGACTGAAGCTTTCTTT.

The chain couples TRBV10-2 to TRBJ2-5, with 11 bases lining up with TRBD2. Per the germline V gene, CDR1 is WSHSY and CDR2 is SAAADI. This CDR3 region has 14 residues. V shed 6 bases and J 1 base; nucleotides not matched to a gene: 1. This chain's CDR3 is CASRLAGAQETQYF. In DNA, the CDR3 is TGCGCCAGCAGACTAGCGGGGGCCCAAGAGACCCAGTACTTC.

This clone was recorded once. The chain recombines TRBV28 with TRBJ1-1; a possible D gene is TRBD1 (5 bases). This CDR3 has 13 residues. CDR1 MDHEN and CDR2 SYDVKM come from the germline V gene. V was cut by 5 bases and J by 7 bases, with 14 bases left in between. DNA for the CDR3: TGTGCCAGCAGTCCGGGACGAGTCTTTGAAGCTTTCTTT. Residues: CASSPGRVFEAFF. The entire variable domain, with the rest obtained from reference TRBV28 and TRBJ1-1, is as follows: DVKVTQSSRYLVKRTGEKVFLECVQDMDHENMFWYRQDPGLGLRLIYFSYDVKMKEKGDIPEGYSVSREKKERFSLILESASTNQTSMYLCASSPGRVFEAFFGQGTRLTVV.

The chain carries TRBV27 and TRBJ2-1, with TRBD2 matching 9 bases. Trimming cost V 3 bases and J 4 bases; bases outside gene matches: 1. The CDR3 is made up of 14 amino acids. Germline V lookup: CDR1 MNHEY, CDR2 SMNVEV (reference sequence). The CDR3 DNA reads TGTGCCAGCAGTTTCACTAGCGGGTACAATGAGCAGTTCTTC. Its translation: CASSFTSGYNEQFF.

The chain uses TRBV10-3 and TRBJ2-5, with D perhaps matching TRBD1 (6 bases). The J call may be faulty, since TRBJ2-7 better matches the DNA end. Looked up from germline, CDR1 is ENHRY and CDR2 is SYGVKD. The CDR3 totals 14 residues. The CDR3 protein is CAITPRGFSYEQYF. For the CDR3, the DNA is TGTGCCATCACCCCTAGGGGGTTCTCCTACGAGCAGTACTTC.

CDR3 in DNA: TGTGCCAGTAGCCAGAGAAACTATGGCTACACCTTC. Its protein product is CASSQRNYGYTF. The chain combines TRBV19 with TRBJ1-2; D ambiguous. Germline CDR1 and CDR2: LNHDA and SQIVND (reference sequence). Trimming took 6 bases from V and 2 from J, leaving 7 bases between them. This CDR3 has 12 residues.

This clone was observed a few times. The rearrangement links TRBV6-5 to TRBJ2-7, with a tentative D call TRBD2 (6 bases). From germline, CDR1 is MNHEY and CDR2 SVGAGI. V dropped 2 bases and J dropped 12 bases, with 17 bases sitting between them. The CDR3 covers 13 residues. CDR3 in DNA: TGTGCCAGCAGTTACCGCGCACTGACCGGGAGGTACTTC. It encodes CASSYRALTGRYF.

The V and J genes are TRBV27 and TRBJ2-2; D is possibly TRBD1 (6 bases). The V end was cut by 6 bases, the J end by 1 base, with 15 bases between. Germline CDR1 MNHEY, CDR2 SMNVEV (reference sequence). This CDR3 spans 16 amino acids. CDR3 nucleotides: TGTGCCAGCAGCCCCCGACAGGATCTGAACACCGGGGAGCTGTTTTTT. Translating gives CASSPRQDLNTGELFF.

V is TRBV4-1 and J is TRBJ2-1; D remains ambiguous. Trimming shortened V by 6 bases and J by 7 bases, and 10 bases separated the two germline ends. Germline-derived CDR1 and CDR2 are MGHRA and YSYEKL. The CDR3 has 12 residues. Here the CDR3 reads CASRAGWNEQFF. The CDR3 DNA sequence: TGCGCCAGCAGGGCCGGCTGGAATGAGCAGTTCTTC.

This clone was counted once. The CDR3 coding sequence is TGTGCCAGCAGCTTAACAGGTCGGGGCGATTCACCCCTCCACTTT. Translation: CASSLTGRGDSPLHF. J is TRBJ1-6 and V is TRBV11-2; D possibly corresponds to TRBD1 (5 bases). The CDR3 is 15 amino acids. Looked up from germline, CDR1 is SGHAT and CDR2 is FQNNGV. V lost 2 bases to trimming and J lost 8 bases, with 13 bases between them.

The chain uses TRBV7-9 and TRBJ1-1; 7 bases are shared with TRBD1. The germline V gene has CDR1 SEHNR and CDR2 FQNEAQ (reference sequence). V lost 5 bases, J lost 1 base, and 7 bases stayed unmatched. This CDR3 spans 15 amino acids. CDR3 DNA sequence: TGTGCCAGCAGCCCACAGGGGACAAAGAACACTGAAGCTTTCTTT. It specifies CASSPQGTKNTEAFF.

This clone was seen once. The V gene is TRBV27, the J gene TRBJ2-1; 8 nucleotides align to TRBD2. This CDR3 spans 15 amino acids. With 6 bases clipped from V and 5 bases from J, the junction kept 9 bases outside the gene matches. CDR1 and CDR2 from the germline V gene are MNHEY and SMNVEV (reference sequence). CDR3 loop: CASSSYERENNEQFF. CDR3 coding DNA: TGTGCCAGCAGCTCCTATGAGCGGGAGAACAATGAGCAGTTCTTC.

J is TRBJ1-3 and V is TRBV5-4; D might be TRBD1 (5 bases). The CDR3 contains 17 residues. V was clipped by 4 bases and J by 0 bases, with 17 bases between them. The germline gives CDR1 SGHNT, CDR2 YYREEE (reference sequence). In DNA, the CDR3 is TGTGCCAGCAGCCCGTCTGGGGCTACAAGCTCTGGAAACACCATATATTTT. It encodes CASSPSGATSSGNTIYF.

This chain links TRBV7-2 with TRBJ2-7; 9 bases match TRBD1. CDR1 and CDR2 from the germline V gene are SGHTA and FQGNSA. The ends lost 3 bases at V and 2 bases at J; junction bases unmatched: 5. The CDR3 is 15 residues long. CDR3 nucleotides: TGTGCCAGCAGCTTGGGGACAGGGCTCCCCTACGAGCAGTACTTC. Its protein is CASSLGTGLPYEQYF.

This clone occurred a few times. The rearrangement uses TRBV14 and TRBJ2-5; 9 nucleotides align to TRBD2. The CDR3 extends over 14 amino acids. Germline V gene data show CDR1 as SGHDN and CDR2 as FVKESK. J lost 5 bases, V lost 6 bases, and 7 bases had no gene match. CDR3 bases: TGTGCCAGCAGTCTAGCGGGGCGGCGGGAGACCCAGTACTTC. Its protein is CASSLAGRRETQYF.

The chain uses TRBV11-2 and TRBJ2-7; unclear D gene. From germline, CDR1 is SGHAT and CDR2 FQNNGV. V was cut by 1 base and J by 1 base, with 5 bases left in between. This CDR3 is 13 amino acids long. Here the CDR3 reads CASSLGGSYEQYF. The CDR3 DNA reads as TGTGCCAGCAGCTTAGGAGGTTCCTACGAGCAGTACTTC.

The V gene is TRBV5-4, the J gene TRBJ1-2; no reliable D call. Germline V CDR1 and CDR2: SGHNT, YYREEE (reference sequence). This CDR3 contains 16 residues. With 4 bases removed from V and 4 bases from J, the gap between germline ends came to 20 bases. DNA of the CDR3: TGTGCCAGCAGCCTCAAAACCGGGCGCCAACCCTATGGCTACACCTTC. Protein: CASSLKTGRQPYGYTF.

This chain joins TRBV5-1 and TRBJ2-3; 8 bases align to TRBD1. V was pared by 4 bases and J by 3 bases, with 10 bases of the junction left unmatched. The V gene's germline CDR1 is SGHRS and CDR2 YFSETQ. The CDR3 covers 16 residues. DNA of the CDR3: TGCGCCAGCAGCCCGGGGCAGGGGGCAAAGACAGATACGCAGTATTTT. This codes for CASSPGQGAKTDTQYF.

This clone was seen a few times. V and J are TRBV7-2 and TRBJ1-3; D is ambiguous. There are 15 residues in the CDR3. The V end was cut by 5 bases, the J end by 0 bases, with 11 bases between. Looked up from germline, CDR1 is SGHTA and CDR2 is FQGNSA. The CDR3 loop reads CASSPYAVSGNTIYF. CDR3 coding DNA: TGTGCCAGCAGCCCGTACGCAGTCTCTGGAAACACCATATATTTT.

This clone appeared a single time. The rearrangement links TRBV28 to TRBJ1-5, with TRBD1 matching over 7 bases. J was trimmed by 0 bases and V by 5 bases; bases with no gene match: 4. This CDR3 has 15 residues. From germline, CDR1 is MDHEN and CDR2 SYDVKM. The CDR3: CASSLTGISNQPQHF. For the CDR3, the DNA is TGTGCCAGCAGTCTGACAGGGATTAGCAATCAGCCCCAGCATTTT.

This chain uses TRBV29-1 with TRBJ1-1; D gene unclear. This CDR3 has 14 amino acids. Trimming took off 4 bases at V and 5 bases at J, with 17 bases between the two ends. From germline, CDR1 is SQVTM and CDR2 ANQGSEA. The CDR3 protein is CSVALQKEKTEAFF. The CDR3, as DNA: TGCAGCGTTGCGCTACAGAAAGAGAAGACTGAAGCTTTCTTT.

This chain joins TRBV28 and TRBJ2-1; no reliable D call. Deletions cut 4 bases from V and 10 bases from J, with 11 bases between. The V gene's germline CDR1 is MDHEN and CDR2 SYDVKM. The length of the CDR3 is 12 residues. The DNA for the CDR3 is TGTGCCAGCAGTTCCAACCGTCAGGAGCAGTTCTTC. Encoded protein: CASSSNRQEQFF.

The chain employs TRBV27 and TRBJ2-1; TRBD2 matches 8 bases. V gave up 3 bases and J gave up 8 bases; unmatched junction bases: 12. CDR1 and CDR2 (germline): MNHEY, SMNVEV (reference sequence). This CDR3 is 16 amino acids long. CDR3 DNA sequence: TGTGCCAGCAGTTTGCGGGGACTAGTACCTGGCCATGAGCAGTTCTTC. Its translation is CASSLRGLVPGHEQFF.

V gene TRBV21-1 combines with J gene TRBJ1-1; no check of the table's D call, TRBD1, against the DNA was made. TRBV21-1 is a known pseudogene. CDR3 size: 10 residues. The CDR3 loop is CYTIRTEAFF. The CDR3 DNA is TGTTACACAATTCGCACTGAAGCTTTCTTT.

This rearrangement joins TRBV10-3 to TRBJ1-5; D is undetermined. The germline V gene encodes CDR1 ENHRY and CDR2 SYGVKD. CDR3 length: 13 residues. The germline V and J ends were trimmed by 5 bases and 6 bases, with 11 bases remaining between them. This CDR3 is CAISLTESQPQHF. The CDR3, as DNA: TGTGCCATCAGTTTAACTGAGAGTCAGCCCCAGCATTTT.

This rearrangement joins TRBV29-1 to TRBJ2-7; the match to TRBD1 covers 8 bases. Germline V lookup: CDR1 SQVTM, CDR2 ANQGSEA. Trimming cost V 6 bases and J 0 bases; bases outside gene matches: 4. The CDR3 is made up of 13 amino acids. As DNA, the CDR3 is TGCAGCGTGATGGACAGGGTCTCCTACGAGCAGTACTTC. It encodes CSVMDRVSYEQYF.